The following is a T cell receptor (beta chain) sequence with its context. Its antigen remains unidentified. The record originates from a study of T cells in narcolepsy. Study at large: Healthy controls were enrolled alongside patients with narcolepsy type 1 or type 2.

Study-wide points: Autoreactive clonotypes reportedly recurred in blood of same and different patients, not controls. In some patient and control memory CD4+ samples, autoreactive clones were absent. Comparing one patient's CSF and blood CD4+ clonotypes highlighted HCRT- and TRIB2-specific autoreactive clonotypes.

Method: immunoSEQ multiplex PCR; TCRdb's copy keeps in-frame clones and lacks some. This table has about 30,000 clones, around 83% appearing once. Germline CDR1 and CDR2: PRHDT and FYEKMQ (reference sequence). The CDR3 is made up of 15 amino acids. The V gene lost 2 bases and the J gene lost 4 bases, with 14 bases spanning the gap. This chain uses TRBV13 with TRBJ1-2; D is unresolved. This receptor was identified in a human donor in good health. What was sequenced was memory (CD45RA-) CD4+ T cells from blood. DNA for the CDR3: TGTGCCAGCAGCTTACTCGCCCAAGAAAGCTATGGCTACACCTTC. Translating it yields CASSLLAQESYGYTF.